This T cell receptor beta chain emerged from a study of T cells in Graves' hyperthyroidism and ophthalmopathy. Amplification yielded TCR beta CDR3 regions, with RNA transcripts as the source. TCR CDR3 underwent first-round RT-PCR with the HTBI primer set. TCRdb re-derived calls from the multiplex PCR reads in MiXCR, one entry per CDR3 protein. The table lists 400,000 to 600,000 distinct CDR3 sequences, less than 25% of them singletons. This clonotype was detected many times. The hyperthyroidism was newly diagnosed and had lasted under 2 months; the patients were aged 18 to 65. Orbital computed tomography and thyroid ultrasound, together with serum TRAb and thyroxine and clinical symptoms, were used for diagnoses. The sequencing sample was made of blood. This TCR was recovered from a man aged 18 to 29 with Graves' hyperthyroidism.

The CDR3 region is CASSESISATYEQYF. CDR3 nucleotide sequence: TGCGCCAGCAGTGAGTCTATTAGTGCCACCTACGAGCAGTACTTC. The chain uses TRBV10-2 and TRBJ2-7; D not resolved. Trimming pared 0 bases from V and 2 bases from J, leaving 11 bases between. The length of the CDR3 is 15 residues. From germline, CDR1 is WSHSY and CDR2 SAAADI.